The 30 T cell receptor beta chains reported below all come from one sample, sequenced in a study of response to subunit inactivated influenza vaccine. A single record per CDR3 protein comes from TCRdb applying MiXCR to the RT-PCR reads. The sample includes 650,000 to 700,000 distinct CDR3 sequences, around 14% seen only once; the top ten take approximately 10%. The sequences come from PBMCs from blood, collected roughly 13 days after vaccination. These receptors came from a man between 50 and 59 years old who received an inactivated influenza vaccine.

This clonotype was detected a few times. This chain connects TRBV20-1 to TRBJ1-2; TRBD1 matches 7 bases. The CDR3 totals 11 residues. The ends lost 5 bases at V and 9 bases at J; junction bases unmatched: 6. The germline V gene encodes CDR1 DFQATT and CDR2 SNEGSKA (reference sequence). The CDR3 spells CSAPQGVSYTF. In nucleotides, the CDR3 is TGCAGTGCTCCGCAGGGGGTCAGCTACACCTTC.

The chain carries TRBV11-2 and TRBJ2-7; D is uncertain. The germline V gene encodes CDR1 SGHAT and CDR2 FQNNGV. The V end lost 1 base, the J end lost 4 bases, and 11 bases lay between the germline ends. This CDR3 is built from 14 residues. The CDR3 DNA reads TGTGCCAGCAGCTTAGGCCTGGATATATACGAGCAGTACTTC. Encoded protein: CASSLGLDIYEQYF.

This clonotype was observed at least ten times. The rearrangement joins TRBV29-1 to TRBJ2-7, with 8 nucleotides matching TRBD2. The CDR3 runs to 11 residues. Germline V CDR1 and CDR2: SQVTM, ANQGSEA. J lost 9 bases, V lost 6 bases, and 7 bases had no gene match. The CDR3 spells CSVSDTSGQYF. The CDR3 DNA reads TGCAGCGTGTCCGACACTAGCGGGCAGTACTTC.

In this sample, this clonotype turned up a few times. The J gene is TRBJ2-4, the V gene TRBV4-3; 8 positions match TRBD2. The V segment lost 0 bases and the J segment 6 bases; nucleotides outside the gene matches: 10. Germline-derived CDR1 and CDR2 are LGHNA and YSLEER. This CDR3 has 17 residues. The CDR3 loop is CASSQEAYGRAGNIQYF. DNA for the CDR3: TGCGCCAGCAGCCAAGAGGCCTACGGGAGGGCAGGAAACATTCAGTACTTC.

The rearrangement joins TRBV6-5 to TRBJ2-1; perhaps TRBD1 as D (5 bases). Trimming shortened V by 0 bases and J by 3 bases, and 18 bases separated the two germline ends. The CDR3 is 18 residues long. Germline assignment: CDR1 MNHEY and CDR2 SVGAGI. This CDR3 reads CASSYSNRARAIYNEQFF. The DNA for the CDR3 is TGTGCCAGCAGTTACTCGAATCGGGCCAGGGCGATCTACAATGAGCAGTTCTTC.

This chain's CDR3 is CSAPDTSGGRYNEQFF. The CDR3 nucleotides are TGCAGTGCCCCGGACACATCAGGGGGTCGCTACAATGAGCAGTTCTTC. The V gene is TRBV20-1, the J gene TRBJ2-1; 7 nucleotides align to TRBD1. Per the germline V gene, CDR1 is DFQATT and CDR2 is SNEGSKA (reference sequence). V lost 6 bases, J lost 3 bases, and 14 bases stayed unmatched. CDR3 length: 16 residues.

The gene calls are TRBV4-3 and TRBJ2-4; 12 positions match TRBD1. Germline CDR1 is LGHNA and CDR2 is YSLEER. V lost 4 bases to trimming and J lost 6 bases; unmatched junction nucleotides: 10. The CDR3 runs to 17 residues. CDR3 amino acids: CASSRFQGTGGGNIQYF. The CDR3 coding sequence is TGCGCCAGCAGCCGATTTCAGGGGACAGGGGGCGGAAACATTCAGTACTTC.

The chain has TRBV5-1 and TRBJ2-5; 9 bases agree with TRBD1. The J segment lost 5 bases and the V segment lost 4 bases, leaving 9 bases of the junction unmatched. Germline loops: CDR1 SGHRS, CDR2 YFSETQ. The CDR3 runs to 15 residues. DNA of the CDR3: TGCGCCAGCAGCCCCGGGGGACAGGGATTGGAGACCCAGTACTTC. Translation gives CASSPGGQGLETQYF. Full variable domain (missing parts from reference TRBV5-1 and TRBJ2-5): KAGVTQTPRYLIKTRGQQVTLSCSPISGHRSVSWYQQTPGQGLQFLFEYFSETQRNKGNFPGRFSGRQFSNSRSEMNVSTLELGDSALYLCASSPGGQGLETQYFGPGTRLLVL.

This clonotype was seen a handful of times. V usage is TRBV6-5 and J usage is TRBJ1-6, with 10 bases that match TRBD1. Germline values: CDR1 MNHEY, CDR2 SVGAGI. The V gene end was trimmed by 4 bases and the J gene end by 5 bases; junction bases not matched to a gene: 14. This CDR3 comprises 19 residues. The chain's CDR3 is CASSSDIPGTGANNSPLHF. CDR3 DNA: TGTGCCAGCAGTTCCGATATCCCCGGGACAGGGGCGAATAATTCACCCCTCCACTTT.

In this sample, this clonotype turned up a few times. The genes are TRBV5-1 and TRBJ2-5; tentative D call: TRBD1 (6 bases). Germline assignment: CDR1 SGHRS and CDR2 YFSETQ. The CDR3 contains 15 residues. Trimming pared 3 bases from V and 5 bases from J, leaving 17 bases between. In nucleotides, the CDR3 is TGCGCCAGCAGCTCGGAAACAGGGTACAGCGAGACCCAGTACTTC. Encoded protein: CASSSETGYSETQYF.

Only a few counts were recorded for this clonotype. The V and J genes are TRBV30 and TRBJ1-1; D is ambiguous. CDR3 length equals 15 residues. CDR1 and CDR2 from the germline V gene are GTSNPN and SVGIG (reference sequence). Trimming left V 3 bases short and J 6 bases short, with 20 bases between. CDR3 loop: CAWSVTHPRVAEAFF. The CDR3 DNA follows: TGTGCCTGGAGCGTTACCCACCCTCGGGTAGCTGAAGCTTTCTTT.

The rearrangement uses TRBV6-1 and TRBJ2-2, with D unclear. The germline CDR1 and CDR2 sequences are MNHNS and SASEGT. V was clipped by 7 bases and J by 3 bases, with 12 bases between them. The CDR3 length is 14 residues. For the CDR3, the DNA is TGTGCCAGCACCTACACCCCGTACACCGGGGAGCTGTTTTTT. The encoded protein is CASTYTPYTGELFF.

This clonotype has more than one count but fewer than ten. This chain connects TRBV28 to TRBJ2-3; TRBD1 aligns across 10 bases. The V gene end was trimmed by 0 bases and the J gene end by 9 bases; junction bases not matched to a gene: 15. In germline, CDR1 is MDHEN, CDR2 SYDVKM. The CDR3 sequence is 18 residues long. The CDR3 spells CASSLWADRGRFPATQYF. As DNA, the CDR3 is TGTGCCAGCAGTTTATGGGCTGACAGGGGGCGATTCCCGGCCACGCAGTATTTT.

This clonotype appeared a few times. The rearrangement links TRBV28 to TRBJ2-1, with TRBD2 matching 8 bases. The germline gives CDR1 MDHEN, CDR2 SYDVKM. Trimming at V came to 7 bases and at J to 2 bases, leaving 7 bases not matched to a gene. The CDR3 is made up of 15 amino acids. CDR3 nucleotide sequence: TGTGCCAGCACGTCCGGGACTAGGACCTACAATGAGCAGTTCTTC. Protein sequence: CASTSGTRTYNEQFF.

The DNA of the CDR3 is TGTGCCAGCAGTTACGAGGCGACGAGGCAGCCCCAGCATTTT. Translated, it gives CASSYEATRQPQHF. V usage is TRBV6-5 and J usage is TRBJ1-5; D is ambiguous. V lost 2 bases and J lost 7, with 12 bases in between. The germline V gene encodes CDR1 MNHEY and CDR2 SVGAGI. The CDR3 spans 14 residues.

This clonotype was picked up a small number of times. The chain carries TRBV7-8 and TRBJ1-1; 7 nucleotides line up with TRBD1. The CDR3 spans 16 residues. After removal of 5 bases from V and 2 bases from J, the junction contained 11 bases not matched to a gene. From germline, CDR1 is SGHVS and CDR2 FQNEAQ. The CDR3 bases are TGTGCCAGCAGCCCATATACCGGGACAGTCAACACTGAAGCTTTCTTT. The encoded protein is CASSPYTGTVNTEAFF.

This clonotype was observed a handful of times. V is TRBV6-2 or TRBV6-3 and J is TRBJ1-2, with 8 bases identical to TRBD1. Germline lookup yields CDR1 MNHEY and CDR2 SVGEGT. The CDR3 has 15 amino acids. The ends lost 2 bases at V and 5 bases at J; junction bases unmatched: 7. The CDR3 is CASSYPRTGQYGYTF. The CDR3 DNA sequence: TGTGCCAGCAGTTACCCTCGGACAGGGCAGTATGGCTACACCTTC.

The chain is built from TRBV9 and TRBJ1-6; D gene uncertain. The V gene's germline CDR1 is SGDLS and CDR2 YYNGEE. V was clipped by 7 bases and J by 9 bases, with 14 bases between them. The CDR3 totals 13 residues. The CDR3 sequence is CASGPGKGSPLHF. The CDR3 DNA reads as TGTGCCAGCGGCCCGGGGAAGGGTTCACCCCTCCACTTT.

The rearrangement uses TRBV7-6 and TRBJ2-3; D tentatively reads TRBD1 or TRBD2 (5 bases each). Trimming removed 4 bases from V and 6 bases from J, with 14 bases in between. CDR3 length: 14 residues. Germline V gene data show CDR1 as SGHVS and CDR2 as FNYEAQ. CDR3 loop: CASSSLPGTDTQYF. DNA for the CDR3: TGTGCCAGCAGCTCCCTCCCCGGGACCGATACGCAGTATTTT.

This clonotype was detected only a few times. J is TRBJ1-6 and V is TRBV18; perhaps TRBD1 as D (5 bases). Trimming stripped 0 bases from V and 9 bases from J, with 9 bases between. Germline values: CDR1 KGHSH, CDR2 LQKENI. This CDR3 is built from 14 residues. CDR3 loop: CASSPPGDVSPLHF. The CDR3 coding sequence is TGTGCCAGCTCACCACCAGGGGACGTTTCACCCCTCCACTTT. Looking up the rest from reference TRBV18 and TRBJ1-6 gives the full variable domain: NAGVMQNPRHLVRRRGQEARLRCSPMKGHSHVYWYRQLPEEGLKFMVYLQKENIIDESGMPKERFSAEFPKEGPSILRIQQVVRGDSAAYFCASSPPGDVSPLHFGNGTRLTVT.

The chain has TRBV5-6 and TRBJ2-1; 8 nucleotides match TRBD2. V lost 8 bases to trimming and J lost 9 bases; unmatched junction nucleotides: 7. The CDR3 has 12 residues. CDR1 is SGHDT, CDR2 YYEEEE, per germline. The CDR3 spells CASDAGGGEQFF. CDR3 DNA sequence: TGTGCCAGTGACGCGGGGGGTGGTGAGCAGTTCTTC.

This clonotype was recorded a few times. The rearrangement links TRBV11-2 to TRBJ2-3; 15 positions match TRBD2. The junction had 11 bases not matched to a gene; V was cut back by 2 bases and J by 8 bases. The CDR3 is 18 residues long. Germline V gene lookup returns CDR1 SGHAT and CDR2 FQNNGV. In DNA form, the CDR3 reads TGTGCCAGCAGCTTATCAGCGCGGACTAGCGGGGGGGCGGTTACGCAGTATTTT. Its translation is CASSLSARTSGGAVTQYF.

The V gene is TRBV11-2, the J gene TRBJ2-2; 9 bases match TRBD2. With V trimmed by 0 bases and J by 7 bases, 9 bases remained unmatched. Germline CDR1 SGHAT, CDR2 FQNNGV. The CDR3 is 17 residues long. CDR3 sequence: CASSLDGGRAKIGELFF. CDR3 DNA: TGTGCCAGCAGCTTAGATGGCGGGAGGGCCAAAATCGGGGAGCTGTTTTTT.

The gene calls are TRBV2 and TRBJ2-7; no clear D gene. Germline V gene lookup returns CDR1 SNHLY and CDR2 FYNNEI. The length of the CDR3 is 14 residues. V was trimmed by 11 bases and J by 2 bases, leaving 19 bases between them. This CDR3 is CASNRRTNTYEQYF. DNA of the CDR3: TGTGCCTCAAATCGAAGGACGAACACCTACGAGCAGTACTTC.

This clonotype was detected ten times or more. This chain connects TRBV20-1 to TRBJ2-3, with D tentatively TRBD1 or TRBD2 (5 bases each). From germline, CDR1 is DFQATT and CDR2 SNEGSKA (reference sequence). Trimming stripped 3 bases from V and 1 base from J, with 11 bases between. The CDR3 consists of 14 residues. CDR3 sequence reads: CSARGVGGTDTQYF. The CDR3, as DNA: TGCAGTGCTAGGGGGGTCGGGGGCACAGATACGCAGTATTTT.

The rearrangement uses TRBV12-3 or TRBV12-4 and TRBJ2-7; 7 bases are a match to TRBD1. The CDR3 spans 16 residues. The ends lost 6 bases at V and 8 bases at J; junction bases unmatched: 19. The chain's CDR3 is CASSKGQPILSGKQYF. CDR3 DNA: TGTGCCAGCAGCAAGGGACAGCCGATTCTTTCCGGAAAGCAGTACTTC.

The genes are TRBV6-2 or TRBV6-3 and TRBJ2-1; 12 bases map to TRBD2. CDR3 size: 18 residues. V trimming: 1 base; J trimming: 6 bases; junction bases outside the gene matches: 10. CDR1 is MNHEY, CDR2 SVGEGT, per germline. CDR3 region: CASSYWLAGGLRSNEQFF. CDR3 nucleotide sequence: TGTGCCAGCAGTTACTGGCTAGCGGGGGGGCTACGGAGCAATGAGCAGTTCTTC.

This clonotype was observed at least ten times. In DNA form, the CDR3 reads TGTGCCAGTTCCGAGGACAGCTCCTACGAGCAGTACTTC. Translated, it gives CASSEDSSYEQYF. The genes are TRBV12-3 or TRBV12-4 and TRBJ2-7, with a tentative D call TRBD1 (6 bases). V lost 9 bases, J lost 0 bases, and 12 bases lay in between. This CDR3 has 13 amino acids.

This clonotype has at least ten counts. This chain uses TRBV27 with TRBJ2-2; D possibly matches TRBD1 or TRBD2 (5 bases each). Germline CDR1 and CDR2: MNHEY and SMNVEV (reference sequence). V was cut by 6 bases and J by 0 bases, with 11 bases left in between. CDR3 length equals 15 residues. The CDR3 protein is CASRAGTSNTGELFF. In nucleotides, the CDR3 is TGTGCCAGCAGAGCTGGGACGTCGAACACCGGGGAGCTGTTTTTT.

This clonotype was recorded many times. The V and J genes are TRBV7-9 and TRBJ2-5; D could derive from TRBD1 or TRBD2 (5 bases each). Trimming stripped 5 bases from V and 1 base from J, with 8 bases between. Germline assignment: CDR1 SEHNR and CDR2 FQNEAQ (reference sequence). The CDR3 is 13 amino acids. Here the CDR3 reads CASSLGAQETQYF. In DNA, the CDR3 is TGTGCCAGCAGCCTCGGGGCCCAAGAGACCCAGTACTTC.